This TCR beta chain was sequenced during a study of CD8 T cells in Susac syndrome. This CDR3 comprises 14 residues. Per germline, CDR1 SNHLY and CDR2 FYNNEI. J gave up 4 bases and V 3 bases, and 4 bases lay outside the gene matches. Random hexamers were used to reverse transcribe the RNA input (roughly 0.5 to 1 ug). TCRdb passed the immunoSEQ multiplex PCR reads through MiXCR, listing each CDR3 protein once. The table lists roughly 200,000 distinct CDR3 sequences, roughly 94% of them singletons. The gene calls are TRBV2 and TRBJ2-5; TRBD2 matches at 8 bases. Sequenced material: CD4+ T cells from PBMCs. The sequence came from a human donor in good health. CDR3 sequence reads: CASSEASGGETQYF. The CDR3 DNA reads TGTGCCAGCAGTGAGGCCAGCGGGGGAGAGACCCAGTACTTC.